The 14 T cell receptor beta chains listed next were all sequenced from one sample in a study of T cell changes during pregnancy in multiple sclerosis. Profiled with immunoSEQ multiplex PCR; TCRdb holds only in-frame clones, not every one. The table has tens of thousands of clones, about 91% seen once; the top ten hold 0.8%. The sequences come from CD4+ T cells from peripheral blood mononuclear cells, collected in the second trimester of pregnancy. All receptors derive from a female donor with multiple sclerosis, enrolled in a pregnancy study.

The V gene is TRBV6-5, the J gene TRBJ1-1, with D uncertain. The CDR3 totals 11 residues. CDR1 is MNHEY, CDR2 SVGAGI, per germline. V was shortened by 6 bases and J by 11 bases, with 13 bases between the two germline ends. The CDR3 here is CASSLTYWAFF. CDR3 nucleotide sequence: TGTGCCAGCAGCCTTACCTACTGGGCTTTCTTT.

The J gene is TRBJ1-2, the V gene TRBV5-1; 11 positions agree with TRBD1. This CDR3 has 13 residues. V lost 4 bases and J lost 7; bases outside the gene matches: 3. In germline, CDR1 is SGHRS, CDR2 YFSETQ. The CDR3 nucleotides read TGCGCCAGCAGCGTGGGGACAGGGGGTGGCTACACCTTC. This codes for CASSVGTGGGYTF.

The rearrangement links TRBV6-1 to TRBJ1-3, with 8 positions matching TRBD1. J lost 3 bases, V lost 7 bases, and 2 bases had no gene match. Per the germline V gene, CDR1 is MNHNS and CDR2 is SASEGT. The CDR3 totals 13 residues. DNA of the CDR3: TGTGCCAGCATCGGACAGGGTGGAAACACCATATATTTT. Encoded protein: CASIGQGGNTIYF.

The V call is TRBV29-1, the J call TRBJ2-7; maybe TRBD1 (5 bases). V lost 6 bases and J 4 bases, leaving 28 bases between the germline ends. The CDR3 loop spans 17 amino acids. Germline CDR1 is SQVTM and CDR2 is ANQGSEA. The CDR3 loop reads CSVPPPSGQVWGYEQYF. CDR3 coding DNA: TGCAGCGTGCCCCCCCCGTCAGGGCAGGTCTGGGGATACGAGCAGTACTTC.

V gene TRBV30 combines with J gene TRBJ1-4; a weak D match, TRBD1 (5 bases). There are 13 residues in the CDR3. Trimming left V 8 bases short and J 6 bases short, with 16 bases between. Per germline, CDR1 GTSNPN and CDR2 SVGIG (reference sequence). The CDR3 coding sequence is TGTGCCGGGACGTACAGTATGTATGAAAAACTGTTTTTT. Its translation: CAGTYSMYEKLFF.

The rearrangement joins TRBV7-2 to TRBJ1-3, with unresolved D. Germline loops: CDR1 SGHTA, CDR2 FQGNSA. There are 15 residues in the CDR3. V lost 2 bases and J lost 3, with 11 bases in between. CDR3: CASSLMWARGNTIYF. The CDR3 DNA reads TGTGCCAGCAGCTTAATGTGGGCGCGTGGAAACACCATATATTTT.

V and J are TRBV5-6 and TRBJ2-3, with a weak D call TRBD2 (6 bases). The CDR3 spans 16 residues. Trimming pared 2 bases from V and 1 base from J, leaving 14 bases between. CDR1 SGHDT and CDR2 YYEEEE come from the germline V gene. As DNA, the CDR3 is TGTGCCAGCAGCTTCTCGGGCGGGGTGCGCACAGATACGCAGTATTTT. As protein: CASSFSGGVRTDTQYF.

This chain links TRBV6-5 with TRBJ1-1; 8 bases align to TRBD1. From germline, CDR1 is MNHEY and CDR2 SVGAGI. This CDR3 is built from 11 residues. The ends lost 9 bases at V and 11 bases at J; junction bases unmatched: 8. The CDR3 region is CASRTGPKAFF. The CDR3 bases are TGTGCCAGTCGGACAGGGCCCAAGGCTTTCTTT.

The gene calls are TRBV11-3 and TRBJ2-2; 10 bases align to TRBD1. CDR1 and CDR2 (germline): SGHNT, YENEEA. V lost 4 bases to trimming and J lost 6 bases; unmatched junction nucleotides: 8. The CDR3 is 16 residues long. CDR3 nucleotides: TGTGCCAGCAGCTCCCGACAGGGGGCAGGAGCCGGGGAGCTGTTTTTT. Residues: CASSSRQGAGAGELFF.

The genes are TRBV30 and TRBJ2-5, with 8 bases matching TRBD1. CDR3 length: 14 amino acids. The V gene's germline CDR1 is GTSNPN and CDR2 SVGIG (reference sequence). Germline trimming cut 1 base from V and 7 bases from J; bases unmatched to any gene: 8. The CDR3: CAWSAPTGDGTQYF. CDR3 nucleotide sequence: TGTGCCTGGAGTGCCCCGACAGGGGATGGGACCCAGTACTTC.

Worth noting for this clone: This could be a read error, since a much larger clone is one nucleotide away. Other DNA sequences from this sample encode an identical CDR3 as well. V usage is TRBV10-1 and J usage is TRBJ2-1; D ambiguous. Germline-derived CDR1 and CDR2 are WNHNN and SYGVQD (reference sequence). The CDR3 covers 13 residues. For the CDR3, the DNA is TGCGCCAGCAGTACCTTCGGAGCGAGTGAGCAATTCTTC. It yields the protein CASSTFGASEQFF.

The chain joins TRBV2 to TRBJ2-7, with 7 bases that match TRBD1. V lost 7 bases to trimming and J lost 3 bases; unmatched junction nucleotides: 3. Germline V gene sequence: CDR1 SNHLY, CDR2 FYNNEI. This CDR3 contains 12 residues. Here the CDR3 DNA reads TGTGCCAGCACAGGACAGGACTACGAGCAGTACTTC. This gives the protein CASTGQDYEQYF.

The J gene is TRBJ1-2, the V gene TRBV2; D is undetermined. There are 13 residues in the CDR3. Trimming left V 4 bases short and J 4 bases short, with 10 bases between. Germline-derived CDR1 and CDR2 are SNHLY and FYNNEI. The CDR3 region has the DNA TGTGCCAGCAGTGGGGAGGAGGGCTATGGCTACACCTTC. Translation: CASSGEEGYGYTF.

This chain joins TRBV9 and TRBJ2-3; TRBD2 matches at 7 bases. This CDR3 contains 14 residues. The junction had 2 bases not matched to a gene; V was cut back by 4 bases and J by 0 bases. The V gene's germline CDR1 is SGDLS and CDR2 YYNGEE. CDR3 DNA: TGTGCCAGCAGCCGACTAGCTAGCACAGATACGCAGTATTTT. This translates into CASSRLASTDTQYF.